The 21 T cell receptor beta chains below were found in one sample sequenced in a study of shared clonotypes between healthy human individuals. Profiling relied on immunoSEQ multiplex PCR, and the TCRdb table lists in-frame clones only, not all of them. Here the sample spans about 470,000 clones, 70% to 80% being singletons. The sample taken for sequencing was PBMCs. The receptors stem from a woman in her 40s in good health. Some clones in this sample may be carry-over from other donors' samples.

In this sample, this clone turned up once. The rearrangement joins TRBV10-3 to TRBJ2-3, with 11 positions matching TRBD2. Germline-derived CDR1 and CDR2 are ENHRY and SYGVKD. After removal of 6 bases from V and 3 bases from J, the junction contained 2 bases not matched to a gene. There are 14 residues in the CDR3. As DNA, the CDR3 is TGTGCCATCAGGGGACTAGCGGAAACAGATACGCAGTATTTT. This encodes CAIRGLAETDTQYF.

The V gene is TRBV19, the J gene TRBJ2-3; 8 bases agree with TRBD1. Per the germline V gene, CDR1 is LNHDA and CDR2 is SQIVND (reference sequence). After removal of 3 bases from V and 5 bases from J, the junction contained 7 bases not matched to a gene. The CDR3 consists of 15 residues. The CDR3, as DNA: TGTGCCAGTAGTATTTTACCCACAGGGGGAGATACGCAGTATTTT. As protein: CASSILPTGGDTQYF.

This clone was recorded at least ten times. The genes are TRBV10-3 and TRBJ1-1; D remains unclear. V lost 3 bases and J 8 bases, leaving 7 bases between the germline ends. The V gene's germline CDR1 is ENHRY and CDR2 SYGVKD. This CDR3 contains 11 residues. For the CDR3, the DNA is TGTGCCATCAGTGAAGATTTGGAAGCTTTCTTT. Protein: CAISEDLEAFF.

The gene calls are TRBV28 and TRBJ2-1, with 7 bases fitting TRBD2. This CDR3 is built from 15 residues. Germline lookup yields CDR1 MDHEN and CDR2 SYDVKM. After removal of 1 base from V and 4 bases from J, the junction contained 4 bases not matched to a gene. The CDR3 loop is CASSLYTSAYNEQFF. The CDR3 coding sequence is TGTGCCAGCAGTTTATACACTAGCGCGTACAATGAGCAGTTCTTC.

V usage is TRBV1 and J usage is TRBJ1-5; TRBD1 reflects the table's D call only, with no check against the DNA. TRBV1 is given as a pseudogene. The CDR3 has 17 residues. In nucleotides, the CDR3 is TGCACCAGCAGCCAGCCCGAGGGGACAGGGCAAAATCAGCCCCAGCATTTT. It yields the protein CTSSQPEGTGQNQPQHF.

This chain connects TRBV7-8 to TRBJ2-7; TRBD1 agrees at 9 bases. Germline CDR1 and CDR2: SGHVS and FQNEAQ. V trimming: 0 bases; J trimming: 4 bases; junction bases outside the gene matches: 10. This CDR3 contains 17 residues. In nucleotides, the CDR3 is TGTGCCAGCAGCTTAGCAGTGGGTGGACAGGGGTCGTACGAGCAGTACTTC. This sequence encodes CASSLAVGGQGSYEQYF. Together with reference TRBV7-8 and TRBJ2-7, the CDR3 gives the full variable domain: GAGVSQSPRYKVAKRGQDVALRCDPISGHVSLFWYQQALGQGPEFLTYFQNEAQLDKSGLPSDRFFAERPEGSVSTLKIQRTQQEDSAVYLCASSLAVGGQGSYEQYFGPGTRLTVT.

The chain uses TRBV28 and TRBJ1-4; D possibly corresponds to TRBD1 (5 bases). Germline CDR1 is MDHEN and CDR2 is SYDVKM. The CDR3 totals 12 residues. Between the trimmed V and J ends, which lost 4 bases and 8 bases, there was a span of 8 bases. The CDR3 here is CASSSGYEKLFF. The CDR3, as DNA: TGTGCCAGCAGTTCAGGGTACGAAAAACTGTTTTTT.

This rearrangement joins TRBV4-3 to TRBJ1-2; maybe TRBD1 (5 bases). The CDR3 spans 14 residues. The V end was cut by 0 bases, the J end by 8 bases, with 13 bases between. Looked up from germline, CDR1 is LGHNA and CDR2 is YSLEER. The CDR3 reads CASSQDPRQRGYTF. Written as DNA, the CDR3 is TGCGCCAGCAGCCAAGATCCACGACAGCGAGGCTACACCTTC.

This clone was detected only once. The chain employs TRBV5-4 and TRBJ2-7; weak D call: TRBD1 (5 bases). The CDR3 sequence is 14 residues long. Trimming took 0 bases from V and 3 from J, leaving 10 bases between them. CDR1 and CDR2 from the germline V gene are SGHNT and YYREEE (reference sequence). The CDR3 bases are TGTGCCAGCAGCTTGGGGGGCCAGCTCTACGAGCAGTACTTC. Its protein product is CASSLGGQLYEQYF.

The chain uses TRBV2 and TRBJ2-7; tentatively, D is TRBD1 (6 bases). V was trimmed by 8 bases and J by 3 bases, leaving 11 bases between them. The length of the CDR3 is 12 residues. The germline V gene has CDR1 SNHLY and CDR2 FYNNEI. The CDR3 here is CASAGQNYEQYF. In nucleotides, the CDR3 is TGTGCCAGCGCAGGACAGAACTACGAGCAGTACTTC.

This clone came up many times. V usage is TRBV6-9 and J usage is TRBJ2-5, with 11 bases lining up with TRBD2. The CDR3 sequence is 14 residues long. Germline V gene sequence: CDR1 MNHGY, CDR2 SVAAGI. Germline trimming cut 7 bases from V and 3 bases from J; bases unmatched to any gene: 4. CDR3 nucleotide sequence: TGTGCCAGCAAAACTAGCGGGGGTGAAGAGACCCAGTACTTC. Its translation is CASKTSGGEETQYF.

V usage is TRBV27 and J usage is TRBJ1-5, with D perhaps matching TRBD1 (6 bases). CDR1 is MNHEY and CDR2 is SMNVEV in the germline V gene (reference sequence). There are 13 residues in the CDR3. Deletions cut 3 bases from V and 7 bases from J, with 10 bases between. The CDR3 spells CASSLYREQPQHF. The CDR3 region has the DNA TGTGCCAGCAGTTTGTACAGGGAGCAGCCCCAGCATTTT.

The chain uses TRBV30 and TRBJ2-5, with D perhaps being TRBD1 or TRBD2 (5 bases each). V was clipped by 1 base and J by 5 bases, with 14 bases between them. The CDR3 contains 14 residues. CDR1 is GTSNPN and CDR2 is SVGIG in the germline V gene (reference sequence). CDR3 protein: CAWSAQGTRETQYF. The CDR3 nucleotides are TGTGCCTGGAGTGCGCAGGGTACTAGGGAGACCCAGTACTTC. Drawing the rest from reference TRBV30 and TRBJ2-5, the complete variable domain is SQTIHQWPATLVQPVGSPLSLECTVEGTSNPNLYWYRQAAGRGLQLLFYSVGIGQISSEVPQNLSASRPQDRQFILSSKKLLLSDSGFYLCAWSAQGTRETQYFGPGTRLLVL.

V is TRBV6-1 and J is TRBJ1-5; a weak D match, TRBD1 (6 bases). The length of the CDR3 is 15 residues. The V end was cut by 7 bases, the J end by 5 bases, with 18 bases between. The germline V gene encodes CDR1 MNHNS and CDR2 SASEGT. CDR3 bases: TGTGCCAGCACCTTGGCGGGGGGCTCGGATCAGCCCCAGCATTTT. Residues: CASTLAGGSDQPQHF.

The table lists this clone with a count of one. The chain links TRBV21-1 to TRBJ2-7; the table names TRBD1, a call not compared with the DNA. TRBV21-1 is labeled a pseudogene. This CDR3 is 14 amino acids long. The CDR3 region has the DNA TGTGCCAGCACCGACCCAAGGACAGGGGGCGAGCAGTACTTC. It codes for CASTDPRTGGEQYF.

The CDR3 coding sequence is TGTGCCAGCACGCGGGAGAACAATGAGCAGTTCTTC. Protein: CASTRENNEQFF. The V gene is TRBV6-1, the J gene TRBJ2-1; 7 nucleotides agree with TRBD2. V lost 7 bases to trimming and J lost 5 bases; unmatched junction nucleotides: 2. There are 12 residues in the CDR3. Germline CDR1 is MNHNS and CDR2 is SASEGT.

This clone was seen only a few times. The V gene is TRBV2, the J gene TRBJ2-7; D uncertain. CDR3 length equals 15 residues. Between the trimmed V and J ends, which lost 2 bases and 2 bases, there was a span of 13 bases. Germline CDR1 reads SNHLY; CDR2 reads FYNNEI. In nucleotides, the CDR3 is TGTGCCAGCAGTGAAATGGGTTGGACCGCCTACGAGCAGTACTTC. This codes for CASSEMGWTAYEQYF.

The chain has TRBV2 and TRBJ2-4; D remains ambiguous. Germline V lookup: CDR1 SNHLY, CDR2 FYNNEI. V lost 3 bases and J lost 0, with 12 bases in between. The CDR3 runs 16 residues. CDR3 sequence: CASSDYTPEAKNIQYF. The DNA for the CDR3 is TGTGCCAGCAGTGATTACACCCCTGAAGCCAAAAACATTCAGTACTTC. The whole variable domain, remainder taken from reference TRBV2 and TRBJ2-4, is EPEVTQTPSHQVTQMGQEVILRCVPISNHLYFYWYRQILGQKVEFLVSFYNNEISEKSEIFDDQFSVERPDGSNFTLKIRSTKLEDSAMYFCASSDYTPEAKNIQYFGAGTRLSVL.

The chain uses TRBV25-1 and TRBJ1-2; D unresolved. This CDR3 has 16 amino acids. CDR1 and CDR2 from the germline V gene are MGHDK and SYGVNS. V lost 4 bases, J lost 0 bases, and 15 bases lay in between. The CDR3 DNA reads TGTGCCAGCAGTGGAACAGTCGCCCAGACTAACTATGGCTACACCTTC. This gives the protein CASSGTVAQTNYGYTF.

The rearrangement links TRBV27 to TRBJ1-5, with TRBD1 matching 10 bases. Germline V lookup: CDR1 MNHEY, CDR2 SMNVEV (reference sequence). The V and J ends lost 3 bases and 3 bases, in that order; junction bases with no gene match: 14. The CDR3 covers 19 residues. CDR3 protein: CASSFSGTGEGFVNQPQHF. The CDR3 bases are TGTGCCAGCAGTTTCTCCGGGACAGGGGAGGGTTTTGTCAATCAGCCCCAGCATTTT.

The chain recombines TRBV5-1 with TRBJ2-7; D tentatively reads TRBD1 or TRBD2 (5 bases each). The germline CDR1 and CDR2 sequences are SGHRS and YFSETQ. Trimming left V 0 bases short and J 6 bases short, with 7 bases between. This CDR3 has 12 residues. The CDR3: CASSLVGAEQYF. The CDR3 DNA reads TGCGCCAGCAGCTTGGTCGGGGCCGAGCAGTACTTC. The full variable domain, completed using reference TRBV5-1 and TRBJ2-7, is KAGVTQTPRYLIKTRGQQVTLSCSPISGHRSVSWYQQTPGQGLQFLFEYFSETQRNKGNFPGRFSGRQFSNSRSEMNVSTLELGDSALYLCASSLVGAEQYFGPGTRLTVT.